This T cell receptor beta chain comes out of a study of blood T cell repertoires in COVID-19 (dated by TCRdb to the early 2020s). Broadly, across the study: Samples from collaborators originated in the United States, Italy and Spain and spanned both the acute and convalescent phases of COVID-19. The prospective study material was composed of cDNA or gDNA derived from T cells, B-cell-depleted T cells, or PBMCs. The dataset comprised deeply sampled blood TCRbeta repertoires from subjects exposed to, actively infected with, or recovered from COVID-19. The repertoires were released in a freely available public database meant as a resource for research on the immune response to SARS-CoV-2. Samples were obtained from the ongoing ImmuneRACE study (first 160 participants) and from some 1,300 subjects provided by 6 global collaborators. The sample metadata nearly always contained a de-identified subject ID, COVID-19 status, age in years and sex. HLA class I and class II types, where available, came from metadata supplied by the sample provider rather than from assay-based typing.

From the cysteine up to the phenylalanine, the CDR3 has a length of 14 residues. Of the read, only the CDR3 DNA is kept; its 42 bases are in frame from base 1. V sheds 6 bases and J sheds 3 bases, leaving 12 bases between their ends. According to the germline V gene, CDR1 reads MDHEN and CDR2 reads SYDVKM. On this clone: Which antigen it targets is not known. Qualities for individual bases were not recorded, and no much larger clone is one base off.

On the study overall, not on this receptor specifically: The quantity of clinical and demographic metadata differed by source and by participant and was supplied without curation.

Enrolling through a virtual design, the prospective study's participants ranged in age from roughly 18 to 90 years and lived across some 23 United States geographic areas. Cohort assignment in the prospective study relied on participant-reported clinical history from a screening survey and a study questionnaire. Mobile phlebotomists in the prospective study collected whole blood, serum and a nasopharyngeal or oropharyngeal swab from every participant. Over a roughly 2-month period, participants in the prospective study had the option of providing additional blood draws and questionnaires. Prospective study blood samples were shipped either frozen or at room temperature before DNA extraction. TCRbeta CDR3 regions were amplified from genomic DNA by means of the immunoSEQ Assay, a bias-controlled multiplex PCR. In the original analysis: The number of nucleated cells in each sample was estimated from the amplification of reference gene primers within the assay. To quantify the absolute abundance of each unique TCRbeta CDR3 rearrangement, sequence reads were collapsed and filtered. Productive Simpson clonality was computed per sample as the square root of Simpson's diversity index over productive rearrangements. TCRdb took this table from immuneACCESS and kept in-frame rearrangements with V and J called. Such tables lack part of the clones; where checked against another copy, unresolved V genes explain under half of the gap, and the rest is unexplained. The D gene and trimming were derived from the DNA, and the V and J assignments and clone size from that table. The sample table records 190,000 or so clones; over 80% of these occur just once. Together, the top ten hold 10% of the sample.

Sequencing input: PBMCs or T cells enriched from blood (not recorded which). This TCR was sampled from a man aged 18 to 30 with acute COVID-19. The rearranged chain carries TRBV28 and TRBJ1-5, with a weak D call of TRBD1 (6 bases match). The DNA reads TGTGCCAGCAGCCGAGGACAGCCCAATCAGCCCCAGCATTTT. It is translated as CASSRGQPNQPQHF.